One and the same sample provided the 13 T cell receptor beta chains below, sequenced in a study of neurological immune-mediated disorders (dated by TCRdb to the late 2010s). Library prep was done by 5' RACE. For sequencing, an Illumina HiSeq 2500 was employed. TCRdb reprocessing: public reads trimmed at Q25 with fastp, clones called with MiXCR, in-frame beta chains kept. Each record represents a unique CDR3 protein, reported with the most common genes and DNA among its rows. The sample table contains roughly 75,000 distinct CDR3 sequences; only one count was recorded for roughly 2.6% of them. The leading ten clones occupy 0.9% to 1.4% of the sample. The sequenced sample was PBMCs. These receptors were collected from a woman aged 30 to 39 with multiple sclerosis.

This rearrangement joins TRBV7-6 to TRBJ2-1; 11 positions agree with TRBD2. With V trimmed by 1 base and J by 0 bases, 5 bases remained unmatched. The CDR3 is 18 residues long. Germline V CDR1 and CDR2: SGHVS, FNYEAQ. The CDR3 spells CASSLVAGTSGSYNEQFF. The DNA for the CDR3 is TGTGCCAGCAGCTTAGTGGCCGGGACTAGCGGCTCCTACAATGAGCAGTTCTTC.

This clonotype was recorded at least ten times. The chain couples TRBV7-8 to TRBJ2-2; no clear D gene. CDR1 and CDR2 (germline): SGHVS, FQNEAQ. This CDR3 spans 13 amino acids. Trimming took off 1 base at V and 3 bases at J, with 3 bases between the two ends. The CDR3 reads CASSLVDTGELFF. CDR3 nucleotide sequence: TGTGCCAGCAGCTTAGTTGACACCGGGGAGCTGTTTTTT.

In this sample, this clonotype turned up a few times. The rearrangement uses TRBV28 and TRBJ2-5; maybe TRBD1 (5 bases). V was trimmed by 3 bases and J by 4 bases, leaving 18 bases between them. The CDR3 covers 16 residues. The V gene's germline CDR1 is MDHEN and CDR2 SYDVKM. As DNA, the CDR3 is TGTGCCAGCAGTTTGCCCAGGGTTTGGGTCCCAGAGACCCAGTACTTC. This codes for CASSLPRVWVPETQYF.

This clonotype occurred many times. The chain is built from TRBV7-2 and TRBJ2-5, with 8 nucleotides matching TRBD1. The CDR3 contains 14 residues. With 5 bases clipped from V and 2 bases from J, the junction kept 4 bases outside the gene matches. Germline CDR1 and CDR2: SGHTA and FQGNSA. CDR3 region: CASSLDRAQETQYF. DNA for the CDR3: TGTGCCAGCAGCCTGGACAGGGCGCAAGAGACCCAGTACTTC.

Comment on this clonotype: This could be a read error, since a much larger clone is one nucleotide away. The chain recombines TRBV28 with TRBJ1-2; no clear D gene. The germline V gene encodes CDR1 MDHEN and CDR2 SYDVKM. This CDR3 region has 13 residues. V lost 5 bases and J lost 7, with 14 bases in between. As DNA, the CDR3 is TGTGCCAGCAGTCAAAAGCTCCTCTCTGGCTACACCTTC. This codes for CASSQKLLSGYTF.

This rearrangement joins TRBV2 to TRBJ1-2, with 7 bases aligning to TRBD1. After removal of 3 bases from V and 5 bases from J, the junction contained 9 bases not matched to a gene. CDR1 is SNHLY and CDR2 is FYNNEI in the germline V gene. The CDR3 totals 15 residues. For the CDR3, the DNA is TGTGCCAGCAGTGATCCCGGGACAGCGATTTATGGCTACACCTTC. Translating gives CASSDPGTAIYGYTF.

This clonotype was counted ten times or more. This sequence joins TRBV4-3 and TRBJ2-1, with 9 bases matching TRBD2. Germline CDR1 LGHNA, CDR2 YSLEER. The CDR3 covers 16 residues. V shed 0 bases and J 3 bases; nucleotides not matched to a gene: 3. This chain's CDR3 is CASSQDTSGYYNEQFF. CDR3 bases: TGCGCCAGCAGCCAAGACACTAGCGGGTACTACAATGAGCAGTTCTTC.

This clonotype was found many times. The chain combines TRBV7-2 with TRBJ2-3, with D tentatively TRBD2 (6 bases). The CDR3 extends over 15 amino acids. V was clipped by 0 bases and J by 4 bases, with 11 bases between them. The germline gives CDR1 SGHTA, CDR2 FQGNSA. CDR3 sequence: CASSLASGLSDTQYF. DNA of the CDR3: TGTGCCAGCAGCTTAGCTAGCGGCCTATCAGATACGCAGTATTTT.

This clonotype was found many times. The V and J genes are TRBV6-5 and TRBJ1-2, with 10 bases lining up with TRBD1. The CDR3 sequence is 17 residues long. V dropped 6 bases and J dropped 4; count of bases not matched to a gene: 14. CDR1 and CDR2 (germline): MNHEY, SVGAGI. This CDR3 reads CASRTPWGQGSSYGYTF. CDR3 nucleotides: TGTGCCAGCAGAACCCCATGGGGACAGGGGTCGAGCTATGGCTACACCTTC.

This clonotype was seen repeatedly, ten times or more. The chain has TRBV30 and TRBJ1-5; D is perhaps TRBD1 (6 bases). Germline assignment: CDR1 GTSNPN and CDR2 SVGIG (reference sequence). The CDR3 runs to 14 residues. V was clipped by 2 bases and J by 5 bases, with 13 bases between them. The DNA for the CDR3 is TGTGCCTGGAGTCCCTGGGGGGCGGATCAGCCCCAGCATTTT. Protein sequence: CAWSPWGADQPQHF. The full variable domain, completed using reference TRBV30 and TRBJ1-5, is SQTIHQWPATLVQPVGSPLSLECTVEGTSNPNLYWYRQAAGRGLQLLFYSVGIGQISSEVPQNLSASRPQDRQFILSSKKLLLSDSGFYLCAWSPWGADQPQHFGDGTRLSIL.

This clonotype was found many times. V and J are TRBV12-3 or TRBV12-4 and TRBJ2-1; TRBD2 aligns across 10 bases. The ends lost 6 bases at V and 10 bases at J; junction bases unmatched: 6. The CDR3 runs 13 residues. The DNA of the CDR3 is TGTGCCAGCAGACTAGCGGGGATCCAGGAGCAGTTCTTC. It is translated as CASRLAGIQEQFF.

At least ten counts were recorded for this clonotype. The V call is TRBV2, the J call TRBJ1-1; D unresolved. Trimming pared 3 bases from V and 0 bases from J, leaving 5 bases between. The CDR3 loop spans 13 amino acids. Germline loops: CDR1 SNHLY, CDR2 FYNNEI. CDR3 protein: CASSDTMNTEAFF. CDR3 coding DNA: TGTGCCAGCAGTGACACCATGAACACTGAAGCTTTCTTT.

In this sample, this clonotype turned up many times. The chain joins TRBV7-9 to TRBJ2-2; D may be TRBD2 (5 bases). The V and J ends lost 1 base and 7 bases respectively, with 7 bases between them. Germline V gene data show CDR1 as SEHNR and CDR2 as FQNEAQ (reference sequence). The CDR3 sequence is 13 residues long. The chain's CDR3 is CASSLGENGELFF. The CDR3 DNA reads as TGTGCCAGCAGCTTAGGGGAGAACGGGGAGCTGTTTTTT.